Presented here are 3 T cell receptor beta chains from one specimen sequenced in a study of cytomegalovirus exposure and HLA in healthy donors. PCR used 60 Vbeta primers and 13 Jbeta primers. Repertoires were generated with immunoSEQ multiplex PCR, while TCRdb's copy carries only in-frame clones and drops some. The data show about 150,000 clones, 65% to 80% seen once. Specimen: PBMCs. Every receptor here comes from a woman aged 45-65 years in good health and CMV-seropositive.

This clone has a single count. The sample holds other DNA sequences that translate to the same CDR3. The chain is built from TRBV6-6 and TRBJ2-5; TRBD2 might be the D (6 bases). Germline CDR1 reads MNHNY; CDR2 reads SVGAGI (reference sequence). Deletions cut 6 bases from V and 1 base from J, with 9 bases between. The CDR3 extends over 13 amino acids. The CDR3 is CASRPGVQETQYF. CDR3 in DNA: TGTGCCAGCAGGCCGGGGGTCCAAGAGACCCAGTACTTC.

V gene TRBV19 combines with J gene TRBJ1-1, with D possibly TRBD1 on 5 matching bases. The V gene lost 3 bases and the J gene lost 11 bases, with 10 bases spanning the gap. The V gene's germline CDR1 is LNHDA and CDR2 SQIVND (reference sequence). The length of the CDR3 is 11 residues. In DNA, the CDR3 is TGTGCCAGTAGTATCCCAGGGAGGGCTTTCTTT. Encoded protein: CASSIPGRAFF.

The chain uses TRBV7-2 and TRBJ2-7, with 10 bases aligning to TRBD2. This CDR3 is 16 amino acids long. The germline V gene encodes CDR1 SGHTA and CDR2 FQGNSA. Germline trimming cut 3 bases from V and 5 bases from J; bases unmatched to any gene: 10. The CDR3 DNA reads TGTGCCAGCAGCTTGGCTAGCGGGAGCCCCTATGACGAGCAGTACTTC. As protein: CASSLASGSPYDEQYF. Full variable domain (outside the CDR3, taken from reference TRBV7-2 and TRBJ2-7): GAGVSQSPSNKVTEKGKDVELRCDPISGHTALYWYRQSLGQGLEFLIYFQGNSAPDKSGLPSDRFSAERTGGSVSTLTIQRTQQEDSAVYLCASSLASGSPYDEQYFGPGTRLTVT.